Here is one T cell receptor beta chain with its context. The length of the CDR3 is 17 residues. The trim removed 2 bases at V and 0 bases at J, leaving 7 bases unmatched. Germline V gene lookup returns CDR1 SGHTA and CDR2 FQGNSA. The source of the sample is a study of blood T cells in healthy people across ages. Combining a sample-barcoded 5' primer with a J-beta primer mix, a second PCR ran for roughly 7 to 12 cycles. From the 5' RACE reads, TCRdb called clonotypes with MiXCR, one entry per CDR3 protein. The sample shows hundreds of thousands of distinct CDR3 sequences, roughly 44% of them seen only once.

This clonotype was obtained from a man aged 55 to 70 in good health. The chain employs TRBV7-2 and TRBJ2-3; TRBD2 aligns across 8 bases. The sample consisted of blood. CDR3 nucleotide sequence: TGTGCCAGCAGCTTAAGGTCGGCGGGGGGTAGCACAGATACGCAGTATTTT. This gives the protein CASSLRSAGGSTDTQYF.